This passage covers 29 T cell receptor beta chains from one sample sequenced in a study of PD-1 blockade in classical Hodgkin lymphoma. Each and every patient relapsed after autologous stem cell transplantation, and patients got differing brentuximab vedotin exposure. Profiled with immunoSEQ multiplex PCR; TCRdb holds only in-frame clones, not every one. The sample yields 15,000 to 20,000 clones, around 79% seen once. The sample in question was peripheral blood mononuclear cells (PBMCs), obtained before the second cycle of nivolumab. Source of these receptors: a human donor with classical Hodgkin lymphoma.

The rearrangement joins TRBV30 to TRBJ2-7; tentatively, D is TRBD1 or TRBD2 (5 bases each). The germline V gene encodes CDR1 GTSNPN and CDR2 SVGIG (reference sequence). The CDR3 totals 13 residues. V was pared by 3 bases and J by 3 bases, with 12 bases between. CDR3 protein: CAWRTTGHYEQYF. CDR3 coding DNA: TGTGCCTGGAGAACCACGGGGCACTACGAGCAGTACTTC.

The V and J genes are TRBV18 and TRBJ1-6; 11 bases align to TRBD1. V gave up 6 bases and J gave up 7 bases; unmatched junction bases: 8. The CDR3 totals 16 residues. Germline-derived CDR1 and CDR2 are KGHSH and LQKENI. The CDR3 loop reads CASSLDRGRGNSPLHF. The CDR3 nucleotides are TGTGCCAGCTCGCTGGACAGGGGGCGAGGGAATTCACCCCTCCACTTT.

The CDR3 DNA reads TGTGCCAGCAGTCTCGAAACCGGGGAGCTGTTTTTT. Translating it yields CASSLETGELFF. V is TRBV28 and J is TRBJ2-2; no definite D call. The CDR3 is made up of 12 amino acids. Germline V gene lookup returns CDR1 MDHEN and CDR2 SYDVKM. Trimming took off 5 bases at V and 5 bases at J, with 6 bases between the two ends.

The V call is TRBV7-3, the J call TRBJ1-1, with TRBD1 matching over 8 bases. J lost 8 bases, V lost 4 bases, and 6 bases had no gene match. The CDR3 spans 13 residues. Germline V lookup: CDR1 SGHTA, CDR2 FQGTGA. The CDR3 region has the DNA TGTGCCAGCAGCTCCGGGACAGGAGGAGAAGCTTTCTTT. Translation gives CASSSGTGGEAFF.

CDR3 protein: CASSEFNGNYGYTF. For the CDR3, the DNA is TGTGCCAGCAGTGAATTTAACGGGAACTATGGCTACACCTTC. This chain joins TRBV25-1 and TRBJ1-2, with D hard to call. This CDR3 is built from 14 residues. Per the germline V gene, CDR1 is MGHDK and CDR2 is SYGVNS. V was pared by 1 base and J by 2 bases, with 8 bases between.

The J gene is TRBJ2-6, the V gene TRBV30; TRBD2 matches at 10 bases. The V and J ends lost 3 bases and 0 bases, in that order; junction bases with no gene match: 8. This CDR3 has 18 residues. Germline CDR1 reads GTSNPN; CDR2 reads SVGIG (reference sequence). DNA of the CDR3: TGTGCCTGGAGAAAGGTAGCGGGAGGACACTCTGGGGCCAACGTCCTGACTTTC. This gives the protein CAWRKVAGGHSGANVLTF.

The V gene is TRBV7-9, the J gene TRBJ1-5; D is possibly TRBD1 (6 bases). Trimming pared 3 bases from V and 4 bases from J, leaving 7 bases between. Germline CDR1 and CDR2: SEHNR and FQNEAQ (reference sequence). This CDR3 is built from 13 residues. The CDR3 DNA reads TGTGCCAGCAGCTTGGGGGCAAATCAGCCCCAGCATTTT. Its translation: CASSLGANQPQHF. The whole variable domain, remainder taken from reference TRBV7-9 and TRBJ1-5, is DTGVSQNPRHKITKRGQNVTFRCDPISEHNRLYWYRQTLGQGPEFLTYFQNEAQLEKSRLLSDRFSAERPKGSFSTLEIQRTEQGDSAMYLCASSLGANQPQHFGDGTRLSIL.

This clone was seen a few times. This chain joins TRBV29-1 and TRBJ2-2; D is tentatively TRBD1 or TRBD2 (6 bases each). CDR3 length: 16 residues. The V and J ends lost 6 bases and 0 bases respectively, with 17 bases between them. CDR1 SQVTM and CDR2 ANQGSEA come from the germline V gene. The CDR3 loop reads CSVALGGQANTGELFF. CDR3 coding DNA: TGCAGCGTCGCACTTGGGGGGCAGGCGAACACCGGGGAGCTGTTTTTT.

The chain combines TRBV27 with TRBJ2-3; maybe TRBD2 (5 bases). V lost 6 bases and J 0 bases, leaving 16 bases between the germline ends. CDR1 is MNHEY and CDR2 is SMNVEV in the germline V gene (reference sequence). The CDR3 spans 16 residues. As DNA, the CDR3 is TGTGCCAGCAGCCCGCGGGCCCCCTCCAGCACAGATACGCAGTATTTT. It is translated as CASSPRAPSSTDTQYF.

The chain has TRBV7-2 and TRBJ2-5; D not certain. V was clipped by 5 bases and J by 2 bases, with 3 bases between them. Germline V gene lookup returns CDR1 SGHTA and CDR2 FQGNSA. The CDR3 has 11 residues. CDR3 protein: CASSPQETQYF. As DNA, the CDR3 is TGTGCCAGCAGCCCACAAGAGACCCAGTACTTC.

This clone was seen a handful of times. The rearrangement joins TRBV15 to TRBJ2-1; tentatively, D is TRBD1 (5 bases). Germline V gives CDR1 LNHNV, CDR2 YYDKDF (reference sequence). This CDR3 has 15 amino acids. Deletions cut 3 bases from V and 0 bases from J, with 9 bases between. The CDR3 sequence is CATSRARDSYNEQFF. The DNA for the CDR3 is TGTGCCACCAGCAGGGCCAGGGACTCCTACAATGAGCAGTTCTTC.

CDR3 residues: CASSPIAGGYNEQFF. As DNA, the CDR3 is TGTGCCAGCAGCCCAATAGCGGGGGGATACAATGAGCAGTTCTTC. The chain links TRBV13 to TRBJ2-1; 10 bases agree with TRBD2. The CDR3 spans 15 residues. Trimming cost V 5 bases and J 4 bases; bases outside gene matches: 5. CDR1 is PRHDT and CDR2 is FYEKMQ in the germline V gene (reference sequence).

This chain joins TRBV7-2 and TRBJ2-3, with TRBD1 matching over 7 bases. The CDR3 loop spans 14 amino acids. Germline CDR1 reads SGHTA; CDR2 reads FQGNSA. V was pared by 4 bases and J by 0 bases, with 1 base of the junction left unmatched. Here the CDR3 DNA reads TGTGCCAGCAGCTGGGACAGAAGCACAGATACGCAGTATTTT. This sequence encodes CASSWDRSTDTQYF.

This CDR3 reads CASSLAGVGDTEAFF. The CDR3 nucleotides read TGTGCCAGCAGCTTGGCGGGGGTCGGGGACACTGAAGCTTTCTTT. The genes are TRBV5-4 and TRBJ1-1, with D possibly TRBD1 on 5 matching bases. The CDR3 is 15 residues long. From germline, CDR1 is SGHNT and CDR2 YYREEE (reference sequence). Trimming shortened V by 0 bases and J by 3 bases, and 12 bases separated the two germline ends.

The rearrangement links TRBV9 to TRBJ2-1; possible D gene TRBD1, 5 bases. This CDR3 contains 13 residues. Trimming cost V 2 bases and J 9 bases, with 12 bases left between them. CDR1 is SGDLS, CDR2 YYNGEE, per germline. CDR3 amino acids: CASSVTGRAEQFF. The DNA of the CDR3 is TGTGCCAGCAGCGTTACAGGAAGGGCTGAGCAGTTCTTC.

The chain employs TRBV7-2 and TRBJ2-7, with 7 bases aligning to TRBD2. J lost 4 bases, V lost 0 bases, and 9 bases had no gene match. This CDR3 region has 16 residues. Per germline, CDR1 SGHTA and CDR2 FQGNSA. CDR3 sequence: CASSLAGGTLGYEQYF. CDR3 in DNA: TGTGCCAGCAGCTTAGCGGGGGGGACCTTGGGTTACGAGCAGTACTTC.

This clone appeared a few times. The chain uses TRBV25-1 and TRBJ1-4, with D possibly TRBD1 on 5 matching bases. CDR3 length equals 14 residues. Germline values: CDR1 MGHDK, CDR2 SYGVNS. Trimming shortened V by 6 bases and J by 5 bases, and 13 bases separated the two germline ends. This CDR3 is CASRAGTANEKLFF. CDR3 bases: TGTGCCAGCAGGGCCGGGACGGCGAATGAAAAACTGTTTTTT.

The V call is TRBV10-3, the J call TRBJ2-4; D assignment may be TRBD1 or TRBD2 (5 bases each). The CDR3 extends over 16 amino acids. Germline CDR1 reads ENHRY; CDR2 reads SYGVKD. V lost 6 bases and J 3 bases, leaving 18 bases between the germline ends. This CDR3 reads CAISQWDRDGKNIQYF. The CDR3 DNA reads TGTGCCATCAGCCAATGGGATCGGGACGGCAAAAACATTCAGTACTTC.

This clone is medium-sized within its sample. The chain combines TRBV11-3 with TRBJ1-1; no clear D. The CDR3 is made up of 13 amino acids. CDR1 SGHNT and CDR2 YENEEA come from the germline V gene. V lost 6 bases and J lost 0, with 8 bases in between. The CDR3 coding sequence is TGTGCCAGCAGGGATCCTATGAACACTGAAGCTTTCTTT. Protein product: CASRDPMNTEAFF. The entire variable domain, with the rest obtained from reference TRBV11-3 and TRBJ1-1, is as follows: EAGVVQSPRYKIIEKKQPVAFWCNPISGHNTLYWYLQNLGQGPELLIRYENEEAVDDSQLPKDRFSAERLKGVDSTLKIQPAELGDSAVYLCASRDPMNTEAFFGQGTRLTVV.

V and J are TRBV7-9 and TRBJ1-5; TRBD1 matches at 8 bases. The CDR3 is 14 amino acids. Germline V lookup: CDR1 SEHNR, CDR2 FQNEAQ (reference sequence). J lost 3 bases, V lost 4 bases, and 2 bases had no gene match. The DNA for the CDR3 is TGTGCCAGCAGCTCGGACAGGGACAATCAGCCCCAGCATTTT. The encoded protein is CASSSDRDNQPQHF.

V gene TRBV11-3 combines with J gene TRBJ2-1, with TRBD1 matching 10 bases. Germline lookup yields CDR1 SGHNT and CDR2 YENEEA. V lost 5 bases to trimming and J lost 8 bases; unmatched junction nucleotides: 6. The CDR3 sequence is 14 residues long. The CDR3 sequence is CASSTRQGADEQFF. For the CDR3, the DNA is TGTGCCAGCAGCACTCGACAGGGGGCGGATGAGCAGTTCTTC.

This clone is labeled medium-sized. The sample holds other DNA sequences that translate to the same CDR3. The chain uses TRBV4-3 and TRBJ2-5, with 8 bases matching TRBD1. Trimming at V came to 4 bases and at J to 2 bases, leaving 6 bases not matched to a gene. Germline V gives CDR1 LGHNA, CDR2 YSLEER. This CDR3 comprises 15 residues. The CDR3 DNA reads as TGCGCCAGCAGCCGGGTTACAGGGGGACAAGAGACCCAGTACTTC. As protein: CASSRVTGGQETQYF.

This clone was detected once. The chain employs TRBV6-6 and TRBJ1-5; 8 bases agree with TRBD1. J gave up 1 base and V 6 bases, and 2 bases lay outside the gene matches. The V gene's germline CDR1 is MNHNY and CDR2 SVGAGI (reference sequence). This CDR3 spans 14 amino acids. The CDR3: CASRQGVSNQPQHF. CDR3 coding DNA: TGTGCCAGCAGACAGGGGGTAAGCAATCAGCCCCAGCATTTT.

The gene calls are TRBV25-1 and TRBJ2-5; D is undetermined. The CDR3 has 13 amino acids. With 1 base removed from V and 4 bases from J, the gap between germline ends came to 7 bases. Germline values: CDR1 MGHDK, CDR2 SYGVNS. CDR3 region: CASSEFVGETQYF. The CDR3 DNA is TGTGCCAGCAGTGAATTCGTAGGAGAGACCCAGTACTTC.

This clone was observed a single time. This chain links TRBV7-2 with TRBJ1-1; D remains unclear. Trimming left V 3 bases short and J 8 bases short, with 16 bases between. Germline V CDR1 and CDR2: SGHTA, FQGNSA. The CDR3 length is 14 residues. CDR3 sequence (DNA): TGTGCCAGCAGCTTGGCCAACAACCCCCGGGAAGCTTTCTTT. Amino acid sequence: CASSLANNPREAFF.

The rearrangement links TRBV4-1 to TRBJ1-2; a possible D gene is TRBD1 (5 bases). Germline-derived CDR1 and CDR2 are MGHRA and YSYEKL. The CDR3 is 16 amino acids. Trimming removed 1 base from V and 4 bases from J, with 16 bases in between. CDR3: CASSQGSSDSRYGYTF. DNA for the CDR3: TGCGCCAGCAGCCAAGGAAGTTCAGACAGCCGCTATGGCTACACCTTC.

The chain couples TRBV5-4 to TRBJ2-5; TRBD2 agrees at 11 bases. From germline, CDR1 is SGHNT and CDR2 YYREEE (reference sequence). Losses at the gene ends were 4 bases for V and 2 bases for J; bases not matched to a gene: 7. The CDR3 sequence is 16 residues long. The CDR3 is CASSGIAGGRQETQYF. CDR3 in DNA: TGTGCCAGCAGCGGGATAGCGGGGGGGCGACAAGAGACCCAGTACTTC.

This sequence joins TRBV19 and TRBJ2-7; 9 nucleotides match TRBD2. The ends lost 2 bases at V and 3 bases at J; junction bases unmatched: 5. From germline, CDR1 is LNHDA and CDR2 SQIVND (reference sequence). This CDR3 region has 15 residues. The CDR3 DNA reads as TGTGCCAGTAGTATAATGGGTAGCGGGAGCTACGAGCAGTACTTC. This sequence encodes CASSIMGSGSYEQYF.

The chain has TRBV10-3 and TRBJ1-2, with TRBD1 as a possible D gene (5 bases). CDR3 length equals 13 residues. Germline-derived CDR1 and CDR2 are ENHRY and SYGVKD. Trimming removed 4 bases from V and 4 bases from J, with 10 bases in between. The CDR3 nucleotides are TGTGCCATCAGTGGAAGGGGTACCTATGGCTACACCTTC. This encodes CAISGRGTYGYTF.